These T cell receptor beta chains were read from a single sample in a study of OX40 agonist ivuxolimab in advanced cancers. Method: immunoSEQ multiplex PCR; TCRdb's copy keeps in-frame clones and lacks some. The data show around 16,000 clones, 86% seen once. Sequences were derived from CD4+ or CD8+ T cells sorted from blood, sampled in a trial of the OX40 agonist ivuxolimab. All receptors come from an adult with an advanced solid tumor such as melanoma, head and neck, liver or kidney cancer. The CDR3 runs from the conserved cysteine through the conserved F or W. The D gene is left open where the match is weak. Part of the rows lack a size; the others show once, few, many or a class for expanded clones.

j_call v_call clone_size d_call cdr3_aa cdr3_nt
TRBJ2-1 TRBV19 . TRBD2 CASSIRLAVYNEQFF TGTGCCAGTAGTATAAGGCTAGCGGTCTACAATGAGCAGTTCTTC
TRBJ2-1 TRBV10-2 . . CASRGEGGEQFF TGCGCCAGTAGGGGGGAGGGCGGTGAGCAGTTCTTC
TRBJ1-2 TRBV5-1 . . CASSFLGQPPYGYTF TGCGCCAGCAGCTTTCTTGGGCAGCCACCCTATGGCTACACCTTC
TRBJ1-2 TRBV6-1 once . CASRWGRTANYGYTF TGTGCCAGCAGGTGGGGAAGGACAGCTAACTATGGCTACACCTTC
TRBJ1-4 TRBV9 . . CASSRQSTNEKLFF TGTGCCAGCAGCCGACAGTCAACTAATGAAAAACTGTTTTTT
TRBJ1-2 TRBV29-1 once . CSVLEGGPNYGYTF TGCAGCGTTCTGGAAGGGGGGCCCAACTATGGCTACACCTTC
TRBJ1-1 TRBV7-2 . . CASSLDRTGITEAFF TGTGCCAGCAGCTTAGACAGGACGGGGATCACTGAAGCTTTCTTT
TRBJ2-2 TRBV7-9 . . CASSLGGPNTGELFF TGTGCCAGCAGTCTAGGGGGTCCGAACACCGGGGAGCTGTTTTTT
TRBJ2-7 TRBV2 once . CASSPTLPHEQYF TGTGCCAGCAGTCCGACACTCCCCCACGAGCAGTACTTC
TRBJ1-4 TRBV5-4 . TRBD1 CASSKDRGATNEKLFF TGTGCCAGCAGCAAGGACAGGGGGGCAACTAATGAAAAACTGTTTTTT
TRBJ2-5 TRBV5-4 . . CASSLGRETQYF TGTGCCAGCAGCTTGGGACGAGAGACCCAGTACTTC
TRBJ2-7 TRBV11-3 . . CASSLARAGHVSYEQYF TGTGCCAGCAGCTTAGCCAGAGCGGGACATGTTTCCTACGAGCAGTACTTC
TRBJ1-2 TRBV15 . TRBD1 CATSTRTGYYGYTF TGTGCCACCAGTACCCGGACAGGGTACTATGGCTACACCTTC
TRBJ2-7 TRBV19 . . CASSIRSSYPYEQYF TGTGCCAGTAGTATTAGGTCCAGCTATCCCTACGAGCAGTACTTC
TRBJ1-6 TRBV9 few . CASSGVEGSSPLHF TGTGCCAGCAGCGGTGTCGAGGGTAGCTCACCCCTCCACTTT
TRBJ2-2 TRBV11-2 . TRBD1 CASSFFLRGRTTGELFF TGTGCCAGCAGCTTTTTCCTTAGGGGGCGTACGACCGGGGAGCTGTTTTTT
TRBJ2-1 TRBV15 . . CATSRGGVGAYNEQFF TGTGCCACCAGCAGAGGGGGGGTCGGGGCCTACAATGAGCAGTTCTTC
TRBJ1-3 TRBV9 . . CASGAGVFGNTIYF TGTGCCAGCGGAGCAGGGGTGTTTGGAAACACCATATATTTT
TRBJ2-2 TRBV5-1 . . CASSSPAGGTGNTGELFF TGCGCCAGCAGCTCGCCCGCGGGCGGGACGGGCAACACCGGGGAGCTGTTTTTT
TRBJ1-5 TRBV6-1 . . CASSRGPTSNQPQHF TGTGCCAGCAGTAGGGGACCCACTAGCAATCAGCCCCAGCATTTT
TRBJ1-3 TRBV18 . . CASSPRSSGNTIYF TGTGCCAGCTCACCCCGGAGCTCTGGAAACACCATATATTTT
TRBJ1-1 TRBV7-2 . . CASSLGGGNTEAFF TGTGCCAGCAGCTTGGGTGGGGGGAACACTGAAGCTTTCTTT
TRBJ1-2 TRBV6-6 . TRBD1 CASNNRDRGNGYGYTF TGTGCCAGCAATAACCGGGACAGGGGGAATGGCTATGGCTACACCTTC
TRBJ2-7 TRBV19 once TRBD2 CASTGGAGEGYEQYF TGTGCCAGTACCGGAGGCGCGGGAGAGGGCTACGAGCAGTACTTC
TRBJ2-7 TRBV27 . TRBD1 CASRTSGTGDYEQYF TGTGCCAGCAGAACATCCGGGACAGGGGACTACGAGCAGTACTTC
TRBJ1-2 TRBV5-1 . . CASSLARSGNYGYTF TGCGCCAGCAGCTTGGCCAGATCGGGGAACTATGGCTACACCTTC
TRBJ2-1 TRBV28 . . CASSLLPGNLLNEQFF TGTGCCAGCAGTTTACTCCCCGGTAATCTGTTAAATGAGCAGTTCTTC
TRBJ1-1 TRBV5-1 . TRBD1 CASSLNTGQGAEAFF TGCGCCAGCAGCTTGAATACCGGACAGGGGGCTGAAGCTTTCTTT
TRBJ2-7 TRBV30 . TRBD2 CAGSGGYEQYF TGTGCGGGCTCGGGAGGATACGAGCAGTACTTC
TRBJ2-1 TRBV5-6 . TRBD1 CASSAGTGTGGWNEQFF TGTGCCAGCAGCGCGGGCACCGGGACAGGGGGTTGGAATGAGCAGTTCTTC
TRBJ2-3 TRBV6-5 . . CASSYSRDATDTQYF TGTGCCAGCAGTTACAGCAGGGACGCCACAGATACGCAGTATTTT
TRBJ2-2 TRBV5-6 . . CASSLNPGLHTGELFF TGTGCCAGCAGCTTAAATCCGGGACTCCACACCGGGGAGCTGTTTTTT
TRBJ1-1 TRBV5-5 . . CASSLDRVVGNTEAFF TGTGCCAGCAGCTTGGACAGGGTTGTTGGGAACACTGAAGCTTTCTTT
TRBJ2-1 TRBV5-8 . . CASSRSGTLYNEQFF TGTGCCAGCAGCCGATCCGGGACATTGTACAATGAGCAGTTCTTC
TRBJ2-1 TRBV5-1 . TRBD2 CASSSTTSGYYNEQFF TGCGCCAGCAGCTCTACCACTAGCGGATACTACAATGAGCAGTTCTTC
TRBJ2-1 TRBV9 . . CASSVGVLTYNEQFF TGTGCCAGCAGCGTAGGGGTCCTCACCTACAATGAGCAGTTCTTC